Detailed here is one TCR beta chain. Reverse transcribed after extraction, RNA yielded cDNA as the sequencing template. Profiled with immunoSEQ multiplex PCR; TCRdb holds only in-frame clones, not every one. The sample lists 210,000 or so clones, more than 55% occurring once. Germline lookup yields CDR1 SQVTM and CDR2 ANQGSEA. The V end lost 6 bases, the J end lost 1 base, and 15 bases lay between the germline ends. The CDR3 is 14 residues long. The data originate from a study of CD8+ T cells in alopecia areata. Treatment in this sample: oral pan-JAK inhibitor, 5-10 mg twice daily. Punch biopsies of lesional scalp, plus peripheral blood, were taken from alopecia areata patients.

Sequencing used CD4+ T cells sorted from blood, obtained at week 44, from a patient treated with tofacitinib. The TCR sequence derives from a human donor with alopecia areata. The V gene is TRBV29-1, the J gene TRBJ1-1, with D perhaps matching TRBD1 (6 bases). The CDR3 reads CSVRLRQANTEAFF. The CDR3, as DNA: TGCAGCGTCCGCCTCCGACAGGCGAACACTGAAGCTTTCTTT.